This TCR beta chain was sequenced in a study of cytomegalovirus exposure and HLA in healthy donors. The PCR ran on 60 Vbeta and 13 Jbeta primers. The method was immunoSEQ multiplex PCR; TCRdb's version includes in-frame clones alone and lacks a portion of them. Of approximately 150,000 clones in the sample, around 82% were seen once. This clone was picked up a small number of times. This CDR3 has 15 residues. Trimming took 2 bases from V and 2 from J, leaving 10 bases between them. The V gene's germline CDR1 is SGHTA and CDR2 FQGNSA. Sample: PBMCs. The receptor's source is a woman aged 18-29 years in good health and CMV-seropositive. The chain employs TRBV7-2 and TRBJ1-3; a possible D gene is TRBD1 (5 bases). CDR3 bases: TGTGCCAGCAGCTTACAGGGAATCCCTGGAAACACCATATATTTT. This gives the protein CASSLQGIPGNTIYF.